These 19 T cell receptor beta chains were all obtained from the same sample, sequenced in a study of cytomegalovirus exposure and HLA in healthy donors. The PCR ran on 60 Vbeta and 13 Jbeta primers. The repertoire was sequenced with immunoSEQ multiplex PCR; TCRdb's copy has only in-frame clones and lacks some. This sample contains 65,000 to 85,000 clones. Material: PBMCs. The receptors come from a female donor in good health and CMV-seropositive.

The V gene is TRBV6-1, the J gene TRBJ2-5; 10 bases align to TRBD2. CDR1 and CDR2 (germline): MNHNS, SASEGT. The length of the CDR3 is 15 residues. Trimming removed 7 bases from V and 4 bases from J; junction bases left unmatched: 9. The CDR3 reads CASKIIAGGGETQYF. DNA of the CDR3: TGTGCCAGCAAAATTATAGCGGGGGGTGGAGAGACCCAGTACTTC.

The chain uses TRBV28 and TRBJ1-1; 8 nucleotides align to TRBD1. Germline CDR1 is MDHEN and CDR2 is SYDVKM. The V gene end was trimmed by 3 bases and the J gene end by 11 bases; junction bases not matched to a gene: 2. There are 11 residues in the CDR3. The CDR3 region has the DNA TGTGCCAGCAGTTTGGGGGACAGGGCTTTCTTT. Its translation is CASSLGDRAFF.

The chain has TRBV30 and TRBJ1-1; 8 bases fit TRBD1. J lost 5 bases, V lost 4 bases, and 9 bases had no gene match. Germline CDR1 and CDR2: GTSNPN and SVGIG (reference sequence). This CDR3 has 14 amino acids. The CDR3 loop reads CAWNRGQGGTEAFF. CDR3 coding DNA: TGTGCCTGGAACCGAGGACAGGGCGGTACTGAAGCTTTCTTT. The full variable domain, its missing parts supplied by reference TRBV30 and TRBJ1-1, is SQTIHQWPATLVQPVGSPLSLECTVEGTSNPNLYWYRQAAGRGLQLLFYSVGIGQISSEVPQNLSASRPQDRQFILSSKKLLLSDSGFYLCAWNRGQGGTEAFFGQGTRLTVV.

The rearrangement links TRBV18 to TRBJ2-7, with D tentatively TRBD2 (5 bases). Trimming pared 5 bases from V and 3 bases from J, leaving 8 bases between. The CDR3 runs 12 residues. CDR1 and CDR2 (germline): KGHSH, LQKENI. CDR3 DNA sequence: TGTGCCAGCTCATCCGGACTCTACGAGCAGTACTTC. As protein: CASSSGLYEQYF. Looking up the rest from reference TRBV18 and TRBJ2-7 gives the full variable domain: NAGVMQNPRHLVRRRGQEARLRCSPMKGHSHVYWYRQLPEEGLKFMVYLQKENIIDESGMPKERFSAEFPKEGPSILRIQQVVRGDSAAYFCASSSGLYEQYFGPGTRLTVT.

The chain joins TRBV30 to TRBJ2-1; possibly TRBD2 for D (6 bases). Germline V CDR1 and CDR2: GTSNPN, SVGIG (reference sequence). The V end lost 0 bases, the J end lost 5 bases, and 14 bases lay between the germline ends. The CDR3 spans 15 residues. This CDR3 is CAWSVDSGPDNEQFF. CDR3 DNA: TGTGCCTGGAGTGTGGATAGCGGACCCGACAATGAGCAGTTCTTC.

The chain links TRBV30 to TRBJ1-4; no definite D call. The length of the CDR3 is 14 residues. Germline assignment: CDR1 GTSNPN and CDR2 SVGIG (reference sequence). Trimming cost V 3 bases and J 7 bases, with 15 bases left between them. The CDR3 region is CAWSQVMASEKLFF. The DNA for the CDR3 is TGTGCCTGGAGCCAGGTGATGGCGAGTGAAAAACTGTTTTTT. Full variable domain (outside the CDR3, taken from reference TRBV30 and TRBJ1-4): SQTIHQWPATLVQPVGSPLSLECTVEGTSNPNLYWYRQAAGRGLQLLFYSVGIGQISSEVPQNLSASRPQDRQFILSSKKLLLSDSGFYLCAWSQVMASEKLFFGSGTQLSVL.

The gene calls are TRBV5-1 and TRBJ1-4; D perhaps matches TRBD1 (6 bases). Germline CDR1 is SGHRS and CDR2 is YFSETQ. The CDR3 loop spans 13 amino acids. V lost 0 bases to trimming and J lost 8 bases, with 8 bases between them. Written as DNA, the CDR3 is TGCGCCAGCAGCTTGGGGCAGGGGGAAAAACTGTTTTTT. Protein: CASSLGQGEKLFF.

V is TRBV28 and J is TRBJ2-5, with 16 bases aligning to TRBD2. This CDR3 comprises 18 residues. From germline, CDR1 is MDHEN and CDR2 SYDVKM. The V and J ends lost 1 base and 4 bases, in that order; junction bases with no gene match: 6. The CDR3 coding sequence is TGTGCCAGCAGTTTATCAGGGACTAGCGGGAGGGCCAGAGAGACCCAGTACTTC. It yields the protein CASSLSGTSGRARETQYF.

V and J are TRBV11-2 and TRBJ2-3; 10 bases match TRBD2. The CDR3 is 16 residues long. The V segment lost 4 bases and the J segment 3 bases; nucleotides outside the gene matches: 7. CDR1 and CDR2 from the germline V gene are SGHAT and FQNNGV. Here the CDR3 reads CASSSPGTSVTDTQYF. CDR3 in DNA: TGTGCCAGCAGCTCCCCCGGGACTAGCGTGACAGATACGCAGTATTTT.

The chain joins TRBV7-9 to TRBJ2-7; 7 bases line up with TRBD1. The germline gives CDR1 SEHNR, CDR2 FQNEAQ (reference sequence). The CDR3 has 16 residues. Trimming took 5 bases from V and 5 from J; bases not matched to a gene: 15. The CDR3 DNA sequence: TGTGCCAGCAGCCCCAGGACAGGTCCAAGCCAGGACGAGCAGTACTTC. Translation gives CASSPRTGPSQDEQYF.

The chain is built from TRBV19 and TRBJ2-7; TRBD1 matches 7 bases. V was pared by 5 bases and J by 3 bases, with 7 bases of the junction left unmatched. The CDR3 spans 14 residues. Germline-derived CDR1 and CDR2 are LNHDA and SQIVND (reference sequence). CDR3 region: CASSLSRDSYEQYF. CDR3 DNA sequence: TGTGCCAGTAGTCTCTCGAGGGACAGCTACGAGCAGTACTTC.

The chain employs TRBV7-2 and TRBJ2-1; 7 bases align to TRBD2. CDR1 and CDR2 (germline): SGHTA, FQGNSA. With 5 bases clipped from V and 5 bases from J, the junction kept 12 bases outside the gene matches. The CDR3 runs to 16 residues. The CDR3 protein is CASSPVSGAPDNEQFF. CDR3 DNA sequence: TGTGCCAGCAGCCCCGTAAGCGGGGCGCCCGACAATGAGCAGTTCTTC.

The rearrangement uses TRBV14 and TRBJ2-7; TRBD1 is a possible D gene (5 bases). The V gene's germline CDR1 is SGHDN and CDR2 FVKESK. The V gene lost 4 bases and the J gene lost 2 bases, with 12 bases spanning the gap. This CDR3 has 14 residues. CDR3 region: CASSRAGHTYEQYF. The DNA of the CDR3 is TGTGCCAGCAGCCGGGCAGGACATACCTACGAGCAGTACTTC.

This chain links TRBV4-1 with TRBJ1-1, with D possibly matching TRBD1 (6 bases). Germline CDR1 is MGHRA and CDR2 is YSYEKL. There are 18 residues in the CDR3. V gave up 1 base and J gave up 3 bases, with 21 bases separating them. CDR3 residues: CASSQGLESGGKDTEAFF. For the CDR3, the DNA is TGCGCCAGCAGCCAAGGCCTCGAGAGTGGGGGCAAGGACACTGAAGCTTTCTTT.

The gene calls are TRBV7-9 and TRBJ1-1; 7 nucleotides agree with TRBD1. This CDR3 is built from 16 residues. V dropped 6 bases and J dropped 1; count of bases not matched to a gene: 11. The germline CDR1 and CDR2 sequences are SEHNR and FQNEAQ (reference sequence). The CDR3 is CASRLGTGVGNTEAFF. The CDR3 DNA is TGTGCCAGCAGGCTGGGCACAGGGGTCGGGAACACTGAAGCTTTCTTT.

The chain uses TRBV6-5 and TRBJ2-7; TRBD1 matches at 7 bases. J was trimmed by 2 bases and V by 10 bases; bases with no gene match: 5. CDR3 length equals 12 residues. The V gene's germline CDR1 is MNHEY and CDR2 SVGAGI. For the CDR3, the DNA is TGTGCCACCCGACAGGGTGCCTACGAGCAGTACTTC. This encodes CATRQGAYEQYF.

Points on this clone: One end of the junction is discordant with germline, which a read error may explain. This chain joins TRBV30 and TRBJ1-5; D is possibly TRBD1 (6 bases). The CDR3 consists of 15 residues. Germline V gives CDR1 GTSNPN, CDR2 SVGIG (reference sequence). Here the CDR3 DNA reads TGTGCCGGGAGTGTAGGACAGTTAAGCAATCAGCCCCAGCATTTT. Residues: CAGSVGQLSNQPQHF.

The chain uses TRBV28 and TRBJ2-1; TRBD2 matches 13 bases. V lost 5 bases, J lost 4 bases, and 2 bases stayed unmatched. CDR3 length: 15 residues. Germline lookup yields CDR1 MDHEN and CDR2 SYDVKM. The CDR3, as DNA: TGTGCCAGCAGTACTAGCGGGGGGGGATACAATGAGCAGTTCTTC. Protein product: CASSTSGGGYNEQFF. The full variable domain, completed using reference TRBV28 and TRBJ2-1, is DVKVTQSSRYLVKRTGEKVFLECVQDMDHENMFWYRQDPGLGLRLIYFSYDVKMKEKGDIPEGYSVSREKKERFSLILESASTNQTSMYLCASSTSGGGYNEQFFGPGTRLTVL.

The chain carries TRBV30 and TRBJ1-1; D is unclear. Germline values: CDR1 GTSNPN, CDR2 SVGIG (reference sequence). CDR3 length: 13 amino acids. The V end lost 2 bases, the J end lost 11 bases, and 18 bases lay between the germline ends. The CDR3 DNA follows: TGTGCCTGGAGTACGGGAATCGGGCCTTGGGCTTTCTTT. Translated, it gives CAWSTGIGPWAFF.